This T cell receptor beta chain came from a study of T cell repertoires in cytomegalovirus infection. TCRdb ran MiXCR on the reads and lists one entry per CDR3 protein. The table shows over 150,000 distinct CDR3 sequences, with approximately 20% occurring only once. This CDR3 has 13 amino acids. CDR1 is LNHDA, CDR2 SQIVND, per germline (reference sequence). Trimming stripped 3 bases from V and 5 bases from J, with 8 bases between. The chain couples TRBV19 to TRBJ1-5; no clear D. The sample was PBMCs. The sequence came from a human donor in good health (CMV status not recorded). Some clones in this sample may be carry-over from other donors' samples. CDR3 nucleotides: TGTGCCAGTAGTATTCAGGAGGATCAGCCCCAGCATTTT. This sequence encodes CASSIQEDQPQHF. Complete variable domain (other parts from reference TRBV19 and TRBJ1-5): DGGITQSPKYLFRKEGQNVTLSCEQNLNHDAMYWYRQDPGQGLRLIYYSQIVNDFQKGDIAEGYSVSREKKESFPLTVTSAQKNPTAFYLCASSIQEDQPQHFGDGTRLSIL.